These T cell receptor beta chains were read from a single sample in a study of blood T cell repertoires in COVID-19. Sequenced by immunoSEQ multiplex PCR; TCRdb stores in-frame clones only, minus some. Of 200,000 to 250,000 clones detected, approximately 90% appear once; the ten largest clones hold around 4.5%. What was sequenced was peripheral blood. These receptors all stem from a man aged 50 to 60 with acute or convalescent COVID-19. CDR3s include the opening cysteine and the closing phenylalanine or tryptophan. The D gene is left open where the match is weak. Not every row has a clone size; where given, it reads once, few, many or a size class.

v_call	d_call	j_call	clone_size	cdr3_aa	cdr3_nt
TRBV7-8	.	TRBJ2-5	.	CASSFLDGETQYF	TGTGCCAGCAGCTTCCTAGACGGGGAGACCCAGTACTTC
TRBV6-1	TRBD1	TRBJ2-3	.	CASSDTGGTDTQYF	TGTGCCAGCAGTGATACAGGGGGCACAGATACGCAGTATTTT
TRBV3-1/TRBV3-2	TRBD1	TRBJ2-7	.	CASSQFRDSTYEQYF	TGTGCCAGCAGCCAATTCCGGGACAGCACCTACGAGCAGTACTTC
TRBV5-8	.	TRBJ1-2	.	CASSLQGWGYTF	TGTGCCAGCAGCTTGCAGGGTTGGGGCTACACCTTC
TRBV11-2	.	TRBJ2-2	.	CASSLDSAGPYTGELFF	TGTGCCAGCAGCTTAGATTCGGCGGGGCCTTACACCGGGGAGCTGTTTTTT
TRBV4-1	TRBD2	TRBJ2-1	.	CASSRVLAGGYNEQFF	TGCGCCAGCAGCCGCGTACTAGCGGGGGGATACAATGAGCAGTTCTTC
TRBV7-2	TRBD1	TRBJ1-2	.	CASSPDRERYTF	TGTGCCAGCAGCCCGGACAGGGAACGCTACACCTTC
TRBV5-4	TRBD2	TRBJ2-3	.	CASSSRVAGDTQYF	TGTGCCAGCAGCTCGAGGGTAGCGGGAGATACGCAGTATTTT
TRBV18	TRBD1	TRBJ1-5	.	CASSPGQVKNQPQHF	TGTGCCAGCTCACCCGGACAGGTAAAAAATCAGCCCCAGCATTTT
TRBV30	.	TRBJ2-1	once	CAWSVDIVSSNEQFF	TGTGCCTGGAGTGTAGACATTGTATCGTCCAATGAGCAGTTCTTC
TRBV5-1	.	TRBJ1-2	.	CASSRRGGWVDGYTF	TGCGCCAGCAGTAGGCGGGGAGGATGGGTCGATGGCTACACCTTC
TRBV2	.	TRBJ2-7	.	CASRGAVVFYEQYF	TGTGCCAGCAGGGGGGCGGTGGTTTTTTACGAGCAGTACTTC
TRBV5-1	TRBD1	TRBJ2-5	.	CASSLAQQGLETQYF	TGCGCCAGCAGCTTGGCTCAACAGGGGCTAGAGACCCAGTACTTC
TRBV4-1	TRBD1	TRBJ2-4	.	CASSQDPGQSNIQYF	TGCGCCAGCAGCCAAGATCCGGGACAGTCAAACATTCAGTACTTC
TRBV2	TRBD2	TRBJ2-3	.	CASSEALGTRTDTQYF	TGTGCCAGCAGTGAAGCGCTGGGGACTAGGACAGATACGCAGTATTTT
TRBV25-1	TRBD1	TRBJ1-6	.	CASSNEGQGNSPLHF	TGTGCCAGCAGTAACGAGGGACAGGGCAACTCACCCCTCCACTTT
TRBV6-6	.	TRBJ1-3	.	CASSTTEGNTIYF	TGTGCCAGCAGTACGACAGAAGGAAACACCATATATTTT
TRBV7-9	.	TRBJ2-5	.	CASSLLSTTGETQYF	TGTGCCAGCAGCTTACTGAGTACCACGGGGGAGACCCAGTACTTC
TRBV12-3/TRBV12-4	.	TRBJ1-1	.	CASSSNRGTEAFF	TGTGCCAGCAGCTCGAATAGAGGCACTGAAGCTTTCTTT
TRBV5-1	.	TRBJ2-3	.	CASSLGASYTDTQYF	TGCGCCAGCAGCTTGGGAGCTAGTTACACAGATACGCAGTATTTT
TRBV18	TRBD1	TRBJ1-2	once	CASSLPTGNGYTF	TGTGCCAGCTCACTGCCGACAGGGAATGGCTACACCTTC
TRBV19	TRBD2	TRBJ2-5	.	CASSTGSGGRGKGIQYF	TGTGCCAGTAGTACTGGTAGCGGGGGGCGTGGTAAAGGTATCCAGTACTTC
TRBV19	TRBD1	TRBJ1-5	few	CASSTTGGYQPQHF	TGTGCCAGTAGCACTACAGGGGGCTATCAGCCCCAGCATTTT
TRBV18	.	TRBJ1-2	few	CASSPDIANYGYTF	TGTGCCAGCTCACCAGACATCGCCAACTATGGCTACACCTTC
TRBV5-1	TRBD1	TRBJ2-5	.	CASSLYGTGNQETQYF	TGCGCCAGCAGCTTATATGGGACAGGGAACCAAGAGACCCAGTACTTC
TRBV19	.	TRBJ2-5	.	CASSIAPGWGQETQYF	TGTGCCAGTAGTATAGCTCCGGGATGGGGTCAAGAGACCCAGTACTTC
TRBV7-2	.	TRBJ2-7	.	CASSLVRQNYEQYF	TGTGCCAGCAGCTTAGTCAGACAGAATTACGAGCAGTACTTC